This T cell receptor beta chain was documented in a study of blood T cell repertoires in COVID-19. Study overall: Nucleic acid was either cDNA or gDNA, and it came from T cells, B-cell-depleted T cells, or PBMCs.

The V gene's germline CDR1 is SNHLY and CDR2 FYNNEI. V trimming: 8 bases; J trimming: 8 bases; junction bases outside the gene matches: 9. There are 14 residues in the CDR3. TCRdb's table, derived via immunoSEQ multiplex PCR, lists solely in-frame clones and lacks some. The data contain 470,000 or so clones, about 89% of them singletons. Input material: peripheral blood. The receptor was derived from a woman aged 25 to 45 with acute or convalescent COVID-19. The V call is TRBV2, the J call TRBJ1-6, with 7 bases identical to TRBD1. CDR3 residues: CASYRQGRDSPLHF. CDR3 sequence (DNA): TGTGCCAGCTATAGACAGGGTCGGGATTCACCCCTCCACTTT. The full variable domain, in which reference TRBV2 and TRBJ1-6 provide the parts outside the CDR3, is EPEVTQTPSHQVTQMGQEVILRCVPISNHLYFYWYRQILGQKVEFLVSFYNNEISEKSEIFDDQFSVERPDGSNFTLKIRSTKLEDSAMYFCASYRQGRDSPLHFGNGTRLTVT.